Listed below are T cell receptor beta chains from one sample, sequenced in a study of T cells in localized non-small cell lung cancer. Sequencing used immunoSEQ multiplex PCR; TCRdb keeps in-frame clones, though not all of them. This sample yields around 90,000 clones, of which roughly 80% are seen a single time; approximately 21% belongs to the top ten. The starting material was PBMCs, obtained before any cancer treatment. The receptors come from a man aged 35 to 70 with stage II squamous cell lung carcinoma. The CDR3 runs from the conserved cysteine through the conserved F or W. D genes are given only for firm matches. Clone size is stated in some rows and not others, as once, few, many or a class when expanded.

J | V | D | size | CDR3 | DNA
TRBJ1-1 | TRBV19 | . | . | CASSILNTEAFF | TGTGCCAGTAGTATACTGAACACTGAAGCTTTCTTT
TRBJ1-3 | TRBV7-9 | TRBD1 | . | CASSLGQVIYF | TGTGCCAGCAGCTTGGGACAGGTGATATATTTT
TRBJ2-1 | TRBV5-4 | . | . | CASSRSDRFEQFF | TGTGCCAGCAGTCGGTCCGACAGGTTTGAGCAGTTCTTC
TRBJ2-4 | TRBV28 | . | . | CASSLGGTAKNIQYF | TGTGCCAGCAGTTTAGGGGGCACGGCCAAAAACATTCAGTACTTC
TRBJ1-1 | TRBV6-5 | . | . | CASSPKSYTEAFF | TGTGCCAGCAGCCCAAAGAGCTACACTGAAGCTTTCTTT
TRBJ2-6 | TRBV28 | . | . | CASSLKDRSGANVLTF | TGTGCCAGCAGTTTAAAGGACCGGTCTGGGGCCAACGTCCTGACTTTC
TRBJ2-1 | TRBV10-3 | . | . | CAISESGQPGGEQFF | TGTGCCATCAGTGAGTCAGGACAGCCCGGCGGTGAGCAGTTCTTC
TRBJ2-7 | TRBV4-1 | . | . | CASSQQGGTYEQYF | TGCGCCAGCAGCCAACAGGGCGGCACCTACGAGCAGTACTTC
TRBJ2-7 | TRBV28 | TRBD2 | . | CASRETSAGSEQYF | TGTGCCAGCAGGGAGACTAGCGCCGGTAGCGAGCAGTACTTC
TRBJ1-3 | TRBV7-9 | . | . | CASSYPGGGRSGNTIYF | TGTGCCAGCAGTTACCCGGGAGGGGGTCGATCTGGAAACACCATATATTTT
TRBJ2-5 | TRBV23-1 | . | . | CASSRGAQETQYF | TGCGCCAGCAGTCGGGGAGCCCAAGAGACCCAGTACTTC
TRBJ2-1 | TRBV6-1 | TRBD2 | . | CASSEARTSGPRGWEQFF | TGTGCCAGCAGTGAAGCGCGGACTAGCGGGCCCCGGGGTTGGGAGCAGTTCTTC
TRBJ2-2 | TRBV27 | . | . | CASSLYAAGTGELFF | TGTGCCAGCAGTTTATACGCGGCGGGGACCGGGGAGCTGTTTTTT
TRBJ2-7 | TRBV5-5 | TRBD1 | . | CASSLFPDRVGDEQYF | TGTGCCAGCAGCTTGTTCCCGGACAGGGTGGGTGACGAGCAGTACTTC
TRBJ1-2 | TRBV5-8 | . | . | CASSPPSGSVGYGYTF | TGTGCCAGCAGCCCGCCGTCAGGGAGCGTCGGCTATGGCTACACCTTC
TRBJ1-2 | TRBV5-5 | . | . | CASSLASNYGYTF | TGTGCCAGCAGCTTGGCCAGCAACTATGGCTACACCTTC
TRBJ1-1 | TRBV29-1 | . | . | CSVEQVLTEAFF | TGCAGCGTTGAACAGGTATTAACTGAAGCTTTCTTT
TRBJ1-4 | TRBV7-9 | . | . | CASSLTTSNEKLFF | TGTGCCAGCAGCTTGACAACTTCTAATGAAAAACTGTTTTTT
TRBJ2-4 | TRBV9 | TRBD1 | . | CASSKTGGSFGAKNIQYF | TGTGCCAGCAGCAAAACAGGGGGTTCTTTTGGAGCCAAAAACATTCAGTACTTC
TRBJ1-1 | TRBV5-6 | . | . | CASSQTGLRTEAFF | TGTGCCAGCAGCCAGACGGGGTTACGCACTGAAGCTTTCTTT
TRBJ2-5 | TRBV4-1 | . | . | CASSQDLAAGETQYF | TGCGCCAGCAGCCAAGACCTCGCGGCCGGGGAGACCCAGTACTTC
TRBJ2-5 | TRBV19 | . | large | CASSIVEGVETQYF | TGTGCCAGTAGTATAGTGGAGGGCGTAGAGACCCAGTACTTC
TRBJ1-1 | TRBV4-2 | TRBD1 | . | CASSQDRDRGQWMNTEAFF | TGTGCCAGCAGCCAAGATAGGGACAGGGGGCAGTGGATGAACACTGAAGCTTTCTTT
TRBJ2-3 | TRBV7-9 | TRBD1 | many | CASSPRGPDTQYF | TGTGCCAGCAGCCCGAGGGGGCCCGATACGCAGTATTTT
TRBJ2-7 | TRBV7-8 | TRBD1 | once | CASRSPGTGGYEQYF | TGTGCCAGCAGATCCCCCGGGACAGGGGGTTACGAGCAGTACTTC
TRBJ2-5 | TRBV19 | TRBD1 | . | CASSMRRTGLDSGETQYF | TGTGCCAGTAGTATGCGTCGGACAGGGTTGGACTCCGGGGAGACCCAGTACTTC
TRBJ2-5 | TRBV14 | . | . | CASSQDPWGRGETQYF | TGTGCCAGCAGCCAGGACCCTTGGGGGCGAGGGGAGACCCAGTACTTC